These 16 T cell receptor beta chains were sequenced from one sample in a study of T cells in Graves' hyperthyroidism and ophthalmopathy. Using RNA transcripts as the source, TCR beta CDR3 regions were amplified. The HTBI set primed first-round TCR CDR3 RT-PCR. TCRdb reanalysed the multiplex PCR reads using MiXCR and keeps one entry per CDR3 protein. The sample includes fewer than 600,000 distinct CDR3 sequences, approximately 15% seen only once; the top ten take 15% to 20%. Sequencing was performed on blood. The receptor source for this set is a woman in her late teens or twenties with Graves' hyperthyroidism.

A few counts support this clonotype. V and J are TRBV6-2 or TRBV6-3 and TRBJ1-2; the D is unclear. The CDR3 has 12 residues. Trimming shortened V by 6 bases and J by 2 bases, and 7 bases separated the two germline ends. Germline assignment: CDR1 MNHEY and CDR2 SVGEGT. This CDR3 reads CASRQDNYGYTF. The CDR3 DNA sequence: TGTGCCAGCAGACAAGACAACTATGGCTACACCTTC.

This clonotype was observed many times. The rearrangement joins TRBV18 to TRBJ2-3; D is possibly TRBD2 (6 bases). Germline lookup yields CDR1 KGHSH and CDR2 LQKENI. The CDR3 contains 15 residues. The V gene lost 5 bases and the J gene lost 2 bases, with 14 bases spanning the gap. The CDR3 DNA reads TGTGCCAGCTCAACTATTCTAGCGCCCACAGATACGCAGTATTTT. Amino acid sequence: CASSTILAPTDTQYF.

The CDR3 nucleotides are TGTGCCAGTAGTATAAAGGGTTCGGTTCAGCCCCAGCATTTT. Translated: CASSIKGSVQPQHF. V gene TRBV19 combines with J gene TRBJ1-5, with D unresolved. Trimming cost V 2 bases and J 6 bases, with 11 bases left between them. There are 14 residues in the CDR3. CDR1 is LNHDA, CDR2 SQIVND, per germline (reference sequence).

This clonotype was seen at least ten times. The chain combines TRBV6-6 with TRBJ1-3; D is possibly TRBD1 (6 bases). This CDR3 contains 16 residues. CDR1 and CDR2 from the germline V gene are MNHNY and SVGAGI (reference sequence). V was pared by 2 bases and J by 3 bases, with 14 bases between. CDR3: CASSYEAGAIGNTIYF. DNA for the CDR3: TGTGCCAGCAGTTACGAGGCAGGGGCAATTGGAAACACCATATATTTT.

The chain recombines TRBV14 with TRBJ2-7; 7 nucleotides align to TRBD1. CDR1 and CDR2 (germline): SGHDN, FVKESK. J gave up 2 bases and V 9 bases, and 1 base lay outside the gene matches. CDR3 size: 11 residues. The CDR3 nucleotides are TGTGCCAGTGGACAGGCCTACGAGCAGTACTTC. Its protein is CASGQAYEQYF.

This clonotype showed up many times. The chain carries TRBV20-1 and TRBJ2-1, with D perhaps matching TRBD2 (6 bases). Trimming left V 1 base short and J 5 bases short, with 12 bases between. Germline lookup yields CDR1 DFQATT and CDR2 SNEGSKA (reference sequence). The CDR3 extends over 14 amino acids. DNA of the CDR3: TGCAGTGCTAGAGCAGAGCGGGTCGACAATGAGCAGTTCTTC. Translated: CSARAERVDNEQFF.

This clonotype was picked up many times. The chain joins TRBV7-8 to TRBJ2-3; D uncertain. V was pared by 1 base and J by 2 bases, with 10 bases between. CDR1 is SGHVS and CDR2 is FQNEAQ in the germline V gene. The CDR3 loop spans 15 amino acids. CDR3 sequence: CASSLEQNPTDTQYF. The CDR3 DNA sequence: TGTGCCAGCAGCTTAGAGCAGAACCCCACAGATACGCAGTATTTT. Based on the CDR3 plus reference TRBV7-8 and TRBJ2-3, the full variable domain is GAGVSQSPRYKVAKRGQDVALRCDPISGHVSLFWYQQALGQGPEFLTYFQNEAQLDKSGLPSDRFFAERPEGSVSTLKIQRTQQEDSAVYLCASSLEQNPTDTQYFGPGTRLTVL.

This clonotype was counted at least ten times. This rearrangement joins TRBV12-3 or TRBV12-4 to TRBJ2-2; possibly TRBD2 for D (5 bases). The CDR3 runs to 15 residues. Trimming took off 3 bases at V and 6 bases at J, with 14 bases between the two ends. The CDR3 region has the DNA TGTGCCAGCAGTTTGGGTGGGAGAAGGGCCGGGGAGCTGTTTTTT. It translates to CASSLGGRRAGELFF.

This clonotype was recorded at least ten times. V usage is TRBV12-3 or TRBV12-4 and J usage is TRBJ2-7, with D possibly TRBD1 on 6 matching bases. The CDR3 covers 14 residues. V lost 6 bases and J 6 bases, leaving 18 bases between the germline ends. The CDR3 protein is CASSPPGHRSEQYF. CDR3 sequence (DNA): TGTGCCAGCAGCCCTCCGGGACACCGGAGCGAGCAGTACTTC.

This clonotype showed up just a few times. This rearrangement joins TRBV5-5 to TRBJ2-1; D remains ambiguous. V dropped 5 bases and J dropped 6 bases, with 9 bases sitting between them. The CDR3 contains 12 residues. The germline CDR1 and CDR2 sequences are SGHKS and YYEKEE (reference sequence). For the CDR3, the DNA is TGTGCCAGCAGTTACGTCTCCAATGAGCAGTTCTTC. This codes for CASSYVSNEQFF.

The J gene is TRBJ2-2, the V gene TRBV5-1, with 13 bases identical to TRBD2. CDR3 length equals 16 residues. Germline V CDR1 and CDR2: SGHRS, YFSETQ. V gave up 4 bases and J gave up 6 bases; unmatched junction bases: 6. The CDR3: CASSTGLAGFSGELFF. CDR3 nucleotides: TGCGCCAGCAGCACGGGACTAGCGGGATTCTCCGGGGAGCTGTTTTTT.

This clonotype was recorded many times. This rearrangement joins TRBV2 to TRBJ2-1; a weak D match, TRBD1 (5 bases). Trimming cost V 6 bases and J 7 bases, with 7 bases left between them. Germline V CDR1 and CDR2: SNHLY, FYNNEI. The CDR3 spans 11 residues. The CDR3 nucleotides read TGTGCCAGCAGAAGGGGTAATGAGCAGTTCTTC. It encodes CASRRGNEQFF.

This clonotype came up many times. CDR3: CASSSRDRGLVEAFF. CDR3 bases: TGTGCCAGCAGCTCCCGGGACAGGGGGCTGGTTGAAGCTTTCTTT. J is TRBJ1-1 and V is TRBV3-1; 12 nucleotides line up with TRBD1. This CDR3 spans 15 amino acids. Looked up from germline, CDR1 is LGHDT and CDR2 is YNNKEL (reference sequence). V shed 5 bases and J 7 bases; nucleotides not matched to a gene: 8.

This clonotype was seen many times. This rearrangement joins TRBV19 to TRBJ1-6; D is unresolved. The CDR3 consists of 13 residues. The germline gives CDR1 LNHDA, CDR2 SQIVND (reference sequence). Between the trimmed V and J ends, which lost 5 bases and 4 bases, there was a span of 6 bases. CDR3 loop: CASSSQYNSPLHF. The CDR3 nucleotides are TGTGCCAGTAGTTCGCAGTATAATTCACCCCTCCACTTT.

At least ten counts were recorded for this clonotype. The chain carries TRBV6-5 and TRBJ1-2; tentatively, D is TRBD1 (5 bases). The CDR3 covers 14 residues. Trimming removed 1 base from V and 3 bases from J, with 9 bases in between. Germline V gene lookup returns CDR1 MNHEY and CDR2 SVGAGI. Here the CDR3 DNA reads TGTGCCAGCAGTTACTTTTGGGGGGACTATGGCTACACCTTC. Translating it yields CASSYFWGDYGYTF.

The chain recombines TRBV7-3 with TRBJ1-6; D unclear. From germline, CDR1 is SGHTA and CDR2 FQGTGA. The CDR3 sequence is 14 residues long. The V gene lost 5 bases and the J gene lost 5 bases, with 10 bases spanning the gap. In DNA form, the CDR3 reads TGTGCCAGCAGCGTAGACACTCATAATTCACCCCTCCACTTT. Residues: CASSVDTHNSPLHF.